This T cell receptor beta chain was retrieved from a study of blood T cells in healthy people across ages. Looked up from germline, CDR1 is MGHRA and CDR2 is YSYEKL. The V and J ends lost 3 bases and 8 bases, in that order; junction bases with no gene match: 7. CDR3 size: 14 residues. Investigators took about 9.4 milliliters of peripheral blood from every donor. Then a second PCR, running about 6 to 11 cycles, was carried out with a sample-barcoded 5' primer and a J-beta primer mix. TCRdb processed the 5' RACE reads anew with MiXCR; each CDR3 protein has one entry. Here the sample spans some 560,000 distinct CDR3 sequences, roughly a quarter being singletons. This same sample was also taken into another study, of T cells of mothers and their children. In that study: All donors were healthy and Caucasian; they were three mothers and their six children. Mother-child pairs who were related displayed a slightly higher overlap than unrelated pairs, a difference that was non-significant.

The TCR was taken from a boy aged 2-9 years in good health. Sample: blood. The genes are TRBV4-1 and TRBJ2-1; 7 positions agree with TRBD1. The CDR3 loop reads CASSHTTGLDEQFF. In nucleotides, the CDR3 is TGCGCCAGCAGCCATACGACAGGGCTTGATGAGCAGTTCTTC.